The 30 T cell receptor beta chains in this list originate from one sample, sequenced in a study of control samples from healthy donors and cancer patients. Sequencing was performed with immunoSEQ multiplex PCR; in TCRdb, only in-frame clones are kept and a portion is missing. This table has about 130,000 clones, just under 95% appearing once. The sequenced material came from PBMCs. The receptors come from a man in his 60s with colorectal cancer.

This rearrangement joins TRBV19 to TRBJ2-3; 8 bases are a match to TRBD1. The junction had 10 bases not matched to a gene; V was cut back by 7 bases and J by 1 base. This CDR3 is built from 16 residues. Germline V CDR1 and CDR2: LNHDA, SQIVND (reference sequence). Written as DNA, the CDR3 is TGTGCCAGTATGGACAGGGTGGGTTGGGGCACAGATACGCAGTATTTT. This sequence encodes CASMDRVGWGTDTQYF.

This clone has only a few counts. The chain has TRBV30 and TRBJ1-6, with 7 bases lining up with TRBD1. The CDR3 covers 16 residues. V was clipped by 5 bases and J by 2 bases; unmatched bases: 9. CDR1 GTSNPN and CDR2 SVGIG come from the germline V gene (reference sequence). The CDR3 sequence is CAWGLEGTAYNSPLHF. CDR3 DNA: TGTGCCTGGGGCCTTGAGGGGACAGCCTATAATTCACCCCTCCACTTT.

The CDR3 here is CASSPKMGNTEAFF. The CDR3 coding sequence is TGTGCCAGCTCACCAAAGATGGGGAACACTGAAGCTTTCTTT. The chain has TRBV18 and TRBJ1-1; D call uncertain. Per germline, CDR1 KGHSH and CDR2 LQKENI. The CDR3 contains 14 residues. V gave up 2 bases and J gave up 1 base, with 8 bases separating them.

The chain uses TRBV3-1 (or the pseudogene TRBV3-2) and TRBJ1-2; D is unclear. The V end lost 0 bases, the J end lost 8 bases, and 10 bases lay between the germline ends. Germline assignment: CDR1 LGHDT and CDR2 YNNKEL (reference sequence). This CDR3 is built from 13 residues. The CDR3 bases are TGTGCCAGCAGCCAAGAACGGCAGTCCGGCTACACCTTC. Amino acid sequence: CASSQERQSGYTF.

The rearrangement joins TRBV9 to TRBJ1-3; D call uncertain. Trimming shortened V by 0 bases and J by 0 bases, and 10 bases separated the two germline ends. Germline V gene data show CDR1 as SGDLS and CDR2 as YYNGEE. This CDR3 is 16 amino acids long. CDR3 loop: CASSVGVQSSGNTIYF. The CDR3 nucleotides are TGTGCCAGCAGCGTAGGGGTACAGAGCTCTGGAAACACCATATATTTT. Full variable domain (outside the CDR3, taken from reference TRBV9 and TRBJ1-3): DSGVTQTPKHLITATGQRVTLRCSPRSGDLSVYWYQQSLDQGLQFLIQYYNGEERAKGNILERFSAQQFPDLHSELNLSSLELGDSALYFCASSVGVQSSGNTIYFGEGSWLTVV.

V is TRBV6-5 and J is TRBJ1-5; 8 bases match TRBD1. Germline lookup yields CDR1 MNHEY and CDR2 SVGAGI. V dropped 8 bases and J dropped 2; count of bases not matched to a gene: 8. The CDR3 covers 15 residues. The CDR3 reads CASQGAGGGNQPQHF. In nucleotides, the CDR3 is TGTGCCAGCCAGGGGGCAGGGGGCGGCAATCAGCCCCAGCATTTT.

The chain combines TRBV11-2 with TRBJ1-3; D perhaps matches TRBD1 (5 bases). The CDR3 runs to 15 residues. Germline assignment: CDR1 SGHAT and CDR2 FQNNGV. Trimming pared 1 base from V and 3 bases from J, leaving 10 bases between. CDR3 amino acids: CASSLGGGSGNTIYF. The DNA of the CDR3 is TGTGCCAGCAGCTTAGGCGGGGGTAGTGGAAACACCATATATTTT.

This clone was counted a single time. The chain uses TRBV5-1 and TRBJ2-5; 14 nucleotides agree with TRBD2. Germline loops: CDR1 SGHRS, CDR2 YFSETQ. The CDR3 sequence is 16 residues long. The V gene end was trimmed by 4 bases and the J gene end by 3 bases; junction bases not matched to a gene: 5. The CDR3 sequence is CASSVGTSGGKETQYF. The CDR3 coding sequence is TGCGCCAGCAGCGTAGGGACTAGCGGGGGTAAAGAGACCCAGTACTTC.

The chain employs TRBV30 and TRBJ1-4; TRBD1 agrees at 7 bases. Germline loops: CDR1 GTSNPN, CDR2 SVGIG (reference sequence). Unmatched junction bases numbered 9, after V lost 4 bases and J lost 7 bases. CDR3 size: 14 residues. DNA of the CDR3: TGTGCCTGGAATCAGGGGGGGGTAGCTGAAAAACTGTTTTTT. It is translated as CAWNQGGVAEKLFF.

This clone was seen more than once but under ten times. This sequence joins TRBV30 and TRBJ2-7, with D tentatively TRBD2 (7 bases). The V end was cut by 3 bases, the J end by 1 base, with 22 bases between. The CDR3 totals 17 residues. Germline CDR1 and CDR2: GTSNPN and SVGIG (reference sequence). The DNA for the CDR3 is TGTGCCTGGAGCGAAAGGCTAGGGAGGGGGGGGTCCTACGAGCAGTACTTC. This codes for CAWSERLGRGGSYEQYF.

The chain carries TRBV6-5 and TRBJ1-1; D might be TRBD1 (6 bases). V was shortened by 6 bases and J by 1 base, with 12 bases between the two germline ends. This CDR3 comprises 14 residues. CDR1 MNHEY and CDR2 SVGAGI come from the germline V gene. This chain's CDR3 is CASSDRTGNTEAFF. CDR3 in DNA: TGTGCCAGCAGCGACAGGACCGGGAACACTGAAGCTTTCTTT.

The V and J genes are TRBV11-2 and TRBJ1-1; D is unclear. Germline values: CDR1 SGHAT, CDR2 FQNNGV. The CDR3 extends over 13 amino acids. V was pared by 1 base and J by 6 bases, with 9 bases between. The CDR3 region is CASSLGRAAEAFF. In nucleotides, the CDR3 is TGTGCCAGCAGCTTAGGGAGGGCAGCTGAAGCTTTCTTT.

This chain joins TRBV7-2 and TRBJ1-1; the D is unclear. The germline V gene encodes CDR1 SGHTA and CDR2 FQGNSA. There are 16 residues in the CDR3. Trimming shortened V by 2 bases and J by 0 bases, and 13 bases separated the two germline ends. The chain's CDR3 is CASSLTTGNMNTEAFF. DNA for the CDR3: TGTGCCAGCAGCTTAACTACGGGTAACATGAACACTGAAGCTTTCTTT.

The V and J genes are TRBV6-6 and TRBJ2-5; D is unclear. Germline CDR1 and CDR2: MNHNY and SVGAGI (reference sequence). V was pared by 7 bases and J by 1 base, with 4 bases between. The CDR3 is made up of 11 amino acids. The CDR3 nucleotides are TGTGCCAGCAAGGGCCAAGAGACCCAGTACTTC. Protein: CASKGQETQYF.

V usage is TRBV2 and J usage is TRBJ2-7; 10 bases line up with TRBD1. V trimming: 6 bases; J trimming: 2 bases; junction bases outside the gene matches: 13. The CDR3 runs to 17 residues. Per the germline V gene, CDR1 is SNHLY and CDR2 is FYNNEI. This CDR3 is CASSPRQGALGAYEQYF. CDR3 nucleotides: TGTGCCAGCAGCCCCCGACAGGGGGCTTTAGGGGCCTACGAGCAGTACTTC.

The V call is TRBV4-1, the J call TRBJ1-5; no definite D call. The germline gives CDR1 MGHRA, CDR2 YSYEKL. V was cut by 4 bases and J by 4 bases, with 11 bases left in between. CDR3 length: 14 amino acids. In nucleotides, the CDR3 is TGCGCCAGCAGCCCTGGACTGGCAAATCAGCCCCAGCATTTT. Its translation: CASSPGLANQPQHF.

The rearrangement joins TRBV7-2 to TRBJ1-1; D might be TRBD1 (5 bases). Germline values: CDR1 SGHTA, CDR2 FQGNSA. V was pared by 5 bases and J by 1 base, with 8 bases between. The CDR3 has 13 amino acids. The CDR3 protein is CASSTQENTEAFF. The CDR3 DNA follows: TGTGCCAGCAGCACACAGGAGAACACTGAAGCTTTCTTT.

CDR3 region: CASTPAGHVANEQYF. The CDR3 DNA follows: TGTGCCAGCACCCCGGCGGGACATGTCGCCAACGAGCAGTACTTC. This chain joins TRBV5-6 and TRBJ2-7, with D perhaps assigned TRBD1 or TRBD2 (6 bases each). The V and J ends lost 6 bases and 5 bases respectively, with 21 bases between them. The germline V gene has CDR1 SGHDT and CDR2 YYEEEE. The CDR3 is 15 amino acids.

The chain employs TRBV9 and TRBJ2-7, with 12 bases identical to TRBD2. The CDR3 totals 16 residues. In germline, CDR1 is SGDLS, CDR2 YYNGEE. V shed 0 bases, J shed 2 bases, and the junction held 3 bases outside the gene matches. The CDR3 is CASSVGLAGEPYEQYF. CDR3 sequence (DNA): TGTGCCAGCAGCGTAGGACTAGCGGGGGAGCCCTACGAGCAGTACTTC. Full variable domain (outside the CDR3, taken from reference TRBV9 and TRBJ2-7): DSGVTQTPKHLITATGQRVTLRCSPRSGDLSVYWYQQSLDQGLQFLIQYYNGEERAKGNILERFSAQQFPDLHSELNLSSLELGDSALYFCASSVGLAGEPYEQYFGPGTRLTVT.

The chain combines TRBV21-1 with TRBJ2-5; no DNA check was done on the table's D call, TRBD1. TRBV21-1 constitutes a pseudogene. The CDR3 has 17 residues. The CDR3 is CASSKLRDRPNQETQYF. In nucleotides, the CDR3 is TGTGCCAGCAGCAAACTCCGGGACAGACCGAACCAAGAGACCCAGTACTTC.

V usage is TRBV11-2 and J usage is TRBJ1-5; D gene uncertain. The CDR3 sequence is 15 residues long. Trimming took 4 bases from V and 0 from J, leaving 10 bases between them. Germline loops: CDR1 SGHAT, CDR2 FQNNGV. CDR3 sequence: CASSSSHYSNQPQHF. The CDR3 DNA sequence: TGTGCCAGCAGCTCAAGCCACTATAGCAATCAGCCCCAGCATTTT.

The chain uses TRBV25-1 and TRBJ2-2, with a possible D match to TRBD1 (6 bases). The CDR3 sequence is 14 residues long. CDR1 is MGHDK and CDR2 is SYGVNS in the germline V gene. V lost 6 bases and J 0 bases, leaving 8 bases between the germline ends. For the CDR3, the DNA is TGTGCCAGCAGGGACAGTACGAACACCGGGGAGCTGTTTTTT. Translation: CASRDSTNTGELFF.

The rearrangement links TRBV19 to TRBJ1-2, with TRBD1 identical over 7 bases. The germline V gene encodes CDR1 LNHDA and CDR2 SQIVND (reference sequence). The CDR3 is 15 residues long. V trimming: 7 bases; J trimming: 4 bases; junction bases outside the gene matches: 12. CDR3 region: CASKSEGAAFYGYTF. In DNA form, the CDR3 reads TGTGCCAGTAAGTCCGAGGGGGCTGCGTTCTATGGCTACACCTTC.

This chain uses TRBV9 with TRBJ1-2; maybe TRBD1 (5 bases). The CDR3 loop spans 17 amino acids. Germline lookup yields CDR1 SGDLS and CDR2 YYNGEE. V dropped 3 bases and J dropped 7 bases, with 25 bases sitting between them. CDR3 residues: CASSEREGPPTRGGYTF. The CDR3 DNA is TGTGCCAGCAGCGAGAGAGAAGGTCCTCCGACTAGGGGTGGCTACACCTTC.

V and J are TRBV3-1 (or the pseudogene TRBV3-2) and TRBJ1-6; 9 positions match TRBD1. The V gene end was trimmed by 5 bases and the J gene end by 10 bases; junction bases not matched to a gene: 6. Per the germline V gene, CDR1 is LGHDT and CDR2 is YNNKEL (reference sequence). This CDR3 comprises 14 residues. The CDR3 coding sequence is TGTGCCAGCAGCAAGGGACAGGGTAGGTCACCCCTCCACTTT. Protein sequence: CASSKGQGRSPLHF.

In DNA form, the CDR3 reads TGTGCCAGCAGTGAAGCTCCGGGGGCGAACACTGAAGCTTTCTTT. Translation gives CASSEAPGANTEAFF. The chain combines TRBV6-1 with TRBJ1-1, with a weak D call TRBD1 (6 bases). Germline assignment: CDR1 MNHNS and CDR2 SASEGT. Trimming took 0 bases from V and 1 from J, leaving 9 bases between them. The CDR3 is 15 amino acids.

The V call is TRBV30, the J call TRBJ1-2, with D tentatively TRBD1 (5 bases). CDR3 size: 13 residues. Trimming cost V 3 bases and J 0 bases, with 8 bases left between them. In germline, CDR1 is GTSNPN, CDR2 SVGIG (reference sequence). The DNA of the CDR3 is TGTGCCTGGAGAGGGGAGGCTAACTATGGCTACACCTTC. Protein sequence: CAWRGEANYGYTF.

The chain links TRBV3-1 (or the pseudogene TRBV3-2) to TRBJ1-5; no clear D gene. The CDR3 sequence is 15 residues long. Per germline, CDR1 LGHDT and CDR2 YNNKEL (reference sequence). The V end lost 0 bases, the J end lost 9 bases, and 15 bases lay between the germline ends. The CDR3 DNA sequence: TGTGCCAGCAGCCAAGATAGACCTTGCGGGCGGCCCCAGCATTTT. It yields the protein CASSQDRPCGRPQHF.

The chain uses TRBV5-6 and TRBJ1-4, with 7 bases fitting TRBD1. This CDR3 is built from 13 residues. In germline, CDR1 is SGHDT, CDR2 YYEEEE. V trimming: 4 bases; J trimming: 7 bases; junction bases outside the gene matches: 4. DNA of the CDR3: TGTGCCAGCAGCCCACAGGGGTCTGAAAAACTGTTTTTT. Amino acid sequence: CASSPQGSEKLFF.

V is TRBV5-4 and J is TRBJ2-7, with 9 bases that match TRBD1. J was trimmed by 3 bases and V by 2 bases; bases with no gene match: 3. Germline CDR1 and CDR2: SGHNT and YYREEE (reference sequence). The CDR3 has 14 residues. This chain's CDR3 is CASSFPGQGYEQYF. The CDR3, as DNA: TGTGCCAGCAGCTTCCCGGGACAGGGCTACGAGCAGTACTTC. Based on the CDR3 plus reference TRBV5-4 and TRBJ2-7, the full variable domain is ETGVTQSPTHLIKTRGQQVTLRCSSQSGHNTVSWYQQALGQGPQFIFQYYREEENGRGNFPPRFSGLQFPNYSSELNVNALELDDSALYLCASSFPGQGYEQYFGPGTRLTVT.